A single sample is the source of the 9 T cell receptor beta chains below, sequenced in a study of T-cell memory formation after mild COVID-19. Using its own MiXCR run on the 5' RACE reads, TCRdb lists one record per CDR3 protein. The data contain about 400,000 distinct CDR3 sequences, less than 25% of them singletons. The source material was PBMCs or a T cell subset sorted from them (not recorded which). The receptors come from an adult woman who had mild COVID-19 (a few samples of this study predate the infection). Cell type and time point are not known.

The gene calls are TRBV14 and TRBJ2-1, with TRBD2 matching over 7 bases. The V segment lost 1 base and the J segment 7 bases; nucleotides outside the gene matches: 13. Per germline, CDR1 SGHDN and CDR2 FVKESK. CDR3 length equals 17 residues. The DNA for the CDR3 is TGTGCCAGCAGCCAAGTGGGAACTAGCGAGGTCGGGAATGAGCAGTTCTTC. This translates into CASSQVGTSEVGNEQFF.

This clonotype has only a few counts. Written as DNA, the CDR3 is TGTGCCAGCAGTGTGGGACAGTTCACTGAAGCTTTCTTT. This translates into CASSVGQFTEAFF. The chain joins TRBV12-3 or TRBV12-4 to TRBJ1-1; 7 bases line up with TRBD1. Losses at the gene ends were 5 bases for V and 4 bases for J; bases not matched to a gene: 4. This CDR3 region has 13 residues.

This clonotype was counted a few times. The rearrangement uses TRBV5-1 and TRBJ2-5; D unresolved. The CDR3 contains 15 residues. Germline loops: CDR1 SGHRS, CDR2 YFSETQ. The germline V and J ends were trimmed by 0 bases and 1 base, with 10 bases remaining between them. In nucleotides, the CDR3 is TGCGCCAGCAGCTTGGGTGTCCCAGGCCAAGAGACCCAGTACTTC. This translates into CASSLGVPGQETQYF.

The V and J genes are TRBV10-3 and TRBJ2-3, with 7 positions matching TRBD1. V lost 2 bases, J lost 2 bases, and 4 bases stayed unmatched. CDR1 ENHRY and CDR2 SYGVKD come from the germline V gene. This CDR3 comprises 15 residues. CDR3 region: CAISEGDSFTDTQYF. CDR3 coding DNA: TGTGCCATCAGTGAGGGGGACAGCTTCACAGATACGCAGTATTTT.

The chain links TRBV30 to TRBJ2-3, with TRBD1 matching over 7 bases. The V gene's germline CDR1 is GTSNPN and CDR2 SVGIG (reference sequence). With V trimmed by 3 bases and J by 0 bases, 9 bases remained unmatched. The CDR3 totals 16 residues. DNA of the CDR3: TGTGCCTGGAGCCTTAGGGGGCTTTCTAGCACAGATACGCAGTATTTT. Translated, it gives CAWSLRGLSSTDTQYF.

This clonotype has a handful of counts. The chain recombines TRBV4-1 with TRBJ1-2; D is undetermined. The V end was cut by 4 bases, the J end by 6 bases, with 12 bases between. The length of the CDR3 is 13 residues. The germline CDR1 and CDR2 sequences are MGHRA and YSYEKL. CDR3 loop: CASSPGDANGYTF. CDR3 bases: TGCGCCAGCAGCCCGGGTGACGCCAATGGCTACACCTTC.

The rearrangement joins TRBV6-5 to TRBJ1-2; perhaps TRBD1 as D (5 bases). This CDR3 contains 13 residues. Germline CDR1 reads MNHEY; CDR2 reads SVGAGI. V was clipped by 8 bases and J by 3 bases, with 13 bases between them. The CDR3 DNA reads TGTGCCAGCCAGGGTAACAGCCACTATGGCTACACCTTC. Amino acid sequence: CASQGNSHYGYTF.

The V gene is TRBV7-7, the J gene TRBJ2-5; D is perhaps TRBD2 (6 bases). The V end was cut by 5 bases, the J end by 7 bases, with 11 bases between. This CDR3 has 12 amino acids. The germline V gene has CDR1 SSHAT and CDR2 FNYEAQ (reference sequence). The CDR3 protein is CASSGDLGTQYF. CDR3 in DNA: TGTGCCAGCAGCGGGGACTTGGGGACCCAGTACTTC.

The rearrangement joins TRBV20-1 to TRBJ1-2; perhaps TRBD1 as D (5 bases). The CDR3 extends over 14 amino acids. The V gene lost 3 bases and the J gene lost 6 bases, with 17 bases spanning the gap. CDR1 is DFQATT, CDR2 SNEGSKA, per germline (reference sequence). CDR3 in amino acids: CSARVVGRDDGYTF. In DNA form, the CDR3 reads TGCAGTGCTAGGGTCGTCGGGAGGGACGATGGCTACACCTTC.